The clone carrying this T cell receptor (beta chain) was seen only a few times. These data are taken from a study of blood T cell repertoires in COVID-19. Across the study: Nucleic acid was either cDNA or gDNA, and it came from T cells, B-cell-depleted T cells, or PBMCs.

Trimming took 0 bases from V and 5 from J, leaving 10 bases between them. Germline loops: CDR1 PRHDT, CDR2 FYEKMQ (reference sequence). The CDR3 loop spans 14 amino acids. In the study's own analysis: Reference gene primer amplification gave estimated nucleated cell counts. Only in-frame clones appear in the TCRdb table, and some are missing; sequencing was by immunoSEQ multiplex PCR. V and J calls and clone size are copied from that table; D and trimming were computed from the DNA. The sample contains around 150,000 clones, about 84% of which appear only once. The sequenced sample was peripheral blood. The rearrangement joins TRBV13 to TRBJ2-5; D is perhaps TRBD2 (6 bases). The sequence was obtained from a woman of 80 years or more in a cohort sampled during active or convalescent COVID-19. CDR3 sequence reads: CASSLGLAPETQYF. The CDR3 DNA follows: TGTGCCAGCAGCTTAGGTCTAGCGCCCGAGACCCAGTACTTC.